This TCR beta chain was sequenced in a study of OX40 agonist ivuxolimab in advanced cancers. For the wider study: Ivuxolimab was a fully human IgG2 agonistic monoclonal antibody targeting the costimulatory receptor OX40 (CD134). Intravenous ivuxolimab was administered to patients every 2 weeks at six dose levels: 0.01, 0.1, 0.3, 1.5, 3 and 10 mg/kg. Among the roughly 50 dose-escalation patients, about 20 had hepatocellular carcinoma, roughly 15 melanoma, 9 renal cell carcinoma and 9 head and neck cancer. The point of sequencing TCRbeta in the periphery was to test whether ivuxolimab changed TCR sequence diversity and drove clonal T-cell expansion. Prior anti-PD-1, anti-PD-L1 or anti-CTLA-4 therapy was permitted, and checkpoint inhibitors had been received by around 39% of dose-escalation patients. Partial responses occurred in three dose-escalation patients: two with cutaneous melanoma and one with hepatocellular carcinoma. In the dose-escalation cohort, approximately 80% of patients were male, and the mean age was 60 years with a range of roughly 20 to 79. The paper covers the monotherapy dose-escalation part of the phase I ivuxolimab trial, which included N ≈ 54 patients.

Patients with autoimmune disease history or receiving systemic immunosuppression were excluded from the trial. Peripheral blood for TCR sequencing was collected from all dose cohorts at baseline, on cycle 4 day 1, and on cycle 7 day 1. The samples were taken from a phase I, first-in-human, multicenter, open-label dose-escalation trial of ivuxolimab. Adults with locally advanced or metastatic melanoma, renal cell, hepatocellular, or head and neck squamous cell carcinoma were enrolled in the trial. Before TCR sequencing, CD4+ and CD8+ T cells were separately sorted from peripheral blood. Concerning this clone: Its specific antigen is unknown. Base qualities are missing; no much larger clone stands one base away.

Overall study results and their limits: Clonal expansion of both CD4+ and CD8+ blood T cells was observed from baseline to week 6 at doses 0.1 to 3.0 mg/kg. Antigen specificity was not determined for the clonally expanded peripheral T cells. In the 0.1-3.0 mg/kg groups, partial responders were among the patients with the lowest normalized peripheral clonal expansion, particularly in CD8+ T cells. On average, CD8+ T cells showed more expanded clones than CD4+ T cells after ivuxolimab. Low levels of normalized T-cell clonal expansion were also seen in some patients who did not respond.

Genomic DNA was extracted from sorted cells for sequencing of the TCRbeta CDR3 region. TCRbeta CDR3 regions were sequenced using the immunoSEQ Assay. Sourced from immuneACCESS, this table was stored by TCRdb with only in-frame sequences that have V and J called. A share of the clones is absent; for the studies checked, an unresolved V gene accounts for under half, and the remainder has no known explanation. Counted in this sample were more than 70,000 clones; around nine tenths of them appeared once. The top ten clonotypes cover 2.8% of the sample. CDR1 SNHLY and CDR2 FYNNEI are derived from the germline V gene. Trimming takes 6 bases from V and 4 bases from J, and the germline ends sit 15 bases apart. The CDR3 runs 14 amino acids, cysteine and phenylalanine included. Only the CDR3 part of the read is kept: 42 bases, read in frame from the first base.

The chain links TRBV2 with TRBJ1-1, and possibly TRBD1, on 5 matching bases. The sequence came from an adult with an advanced solid tumor such as melanoma, head and neck, liver or kidney cancer. Material: CD4+ or CD8+ T cells sorted from blood, obtained in a trial of the OX40 agonist ivuxolimab. The CDR3 here reads CASRVGRRSTEAFF. The base sequence is TGTGCCAGCAGGGTGGGACGGAGGAGCACTGAAGCTTTCTTT.